This TCR beta chain was identified during a study of Ad26.COV2.S vaccination and SARS-CoV-2 variants. Regarding this clone: Its specificity is unknown.

J was trimmed by 4 bases and V by 8 bases; bases with no gene match: 21. The germline V gene encodes CDR1 SGDLS and CDR2 YYNGEE. This CDR3 comprises 18 residues. Sequencing used immunoSEQ multiplex PCR; TCRdb keeps in-frame clones, though not all of them. The repertoire holds around 140,000 clones, with 86% as singletons. Findings and caveats of the study: Breadth and depth estimates from TCRs may understate total T cell responses.

The sample consisted of peripheral blood, taken after recovery from COVID-19. This receptor was identified in a human donor who had recovered from COVID-19. The rearrangement joins TRBV9 to TRBJ1-5, with 7 bases lining up with TRBD1. CDR3 loop: CARPNIWAGGLSNQPQHF. CDR3 DNA sequence: TGTGCCAGGCCCAATATATGGGCAGGGGGATTATCGAATCAGCCCCAGCATTTT.